This T cell receptor beta chain was identified in a study of T-cell reconstitution after alpha-beta-depleted transplantation in children (dated by TCRdb to between 2015 and 2016). For context, the study as a whole: Using TCR repertoire profiling, the study followed T-cell immune reconstitution in a quantitative way in children after TCRalphabeta/CD19-depleted allogeneic hematopoietic cell transplantation.

Concerning this clonotype: The clone's antigen remains unknown. No much larger clone exists at a distance of one base, and base qualities are not known.

Library prep was done by PCR. TCRdb lists the instrument as Illumina HiSeq 2500. Molecular barcoding was employed in the preparation of TCR libraries, with unique molecular identifiers being used to normalize TCRbeta repertoire quantification. In-frame beta chains were kept once TCRdb had trimmed the public reads at Q25 with fastp and called clones with MiXCR. All rows with the same CDR3 protein become a single entry with the most common DNA and genes. The sample table contains just over 950,000 distinct CDR3 sequences; only one count was recorded for about 29% of them. The leading ten clones occupy more than 25% of the sample. Sample treatment or condition, as interpreted from the label and publication: allogeneic hematopoietic cell transplantation with graft depleted of TCRalphabeta T cells and CD19 B cells. The children who served as transplant recipients had been given grafts of TCRalphabeta/CD19-depleted allogeneic hematopoietic cells.

General findings and caveats noted by the study authors: The apparently early recovery of alphabetaT-cell counts about two months after transplant reportedly depended on only several hundred rapidly expanded clones that came from non-depleted graft cells. The frequencies of hyperexpanded clones fell over the following months, and after one year, T-cell counts and TCRbeta diversity were mostly attributed to newly produced T cells. In some patients, the high TCRbeta diversity seen at day 60 was put down to recipient T cells and intrathymic progenitors that had survived conditioning.

The clonotype was recovered from a boy younger than two who had a stem cell transplant for SCID, so the T cells may come from the graft donor. Sequenced here: PBMCs, mostly from graft donor cells, sampled 360 days after TCRalphabeta/CD19-depleted stem cell transplant.

The CDR3 protein sequence reads: CASSPSSGGASTDTQYF. The sequenced DNA: TGCGCCAGCAGCCCGTCTAGCGGGGGCGCTAGCACAGATACGCAGTATTTT. The rearranged segments are TRBV5-1 and TRBJ2-3, with 10 central nucleotides matching TRBD2. Measured from the cysteine to the phenylalanine, the CDR3 is 17 residues long. Only the CDR3 region is kept as DNA, spanning 51 bases read in frame from base 1. The germline V gene encodes CDR1 SGHRS and CDR2 YFSETQ. Trimming takes 4 bases off V and 0 bases off J; junction bases not matched to a gene: 8.